This T cell receptor (beta chain) stems from a study of T cells after yellow fever vaccination. Study findings and constraints: Researchers report a weaker secondary response that nonetheless peaked faster, day 5 versus 15.

V lost 5 bases to trimming and J lost 2 bases, with 12 bases between them. Germline V gene data show CDR1 as MDHEN and CDR2 as SYDVKM. This CDR3 spans 14 amino acids. UMIs were added to TCR cDNA along with a universal primer site when it was made by 5'RACE template switching. TCRdb itself ran the 5' RACE reads through MiXCR, one entry per CDR3 protein. The table records 600,000 to 750,000 distinct CDR3 sequences, about 12% of them present only once. This clonotype was counted between two and nine times. Antigen unknown. The V call is TRBV28, the J call TRBJ2-5; D is perhaps TRBD2 (6 bases). This specimen was PBMCs, taken on the day of the yellow fever booster vaccination. The clonotype comes from a man aged 30-40 years who received the YFV17D yellow fever vaccine. CDR3 DNA: TGTGCCAGCAGTCCAAGGACTATTCAAGAGACCCAGTACTTC. Residues: CASSPRTIQETQYF.